The clone carrying this TCR beta chain was detected only a few times. The antigen remains undetermined. Researchers used 5'RACE with constant-segment primers to make TCR alpha and TCR beta cDNA libraries that carry sample barcodes and UMIs. Each CDR3 protein is one row after TCRdb ran MiXCR on the 5' RACE reads. The profile shows about 340,000 distinct CDR3 sequences, around 20% of them singletons. The data belong to a study of T-cell memory formation after mild COVID-19. Study details: Largely, the TCR clusters proved donor specific. Findings and limits, study-wide: Memory cells collected pre-infection included some clones that later responded, suggesting cross-reactive memory joined.

The V gene's germline CDR1 is SEHNR and CDR2 FQNEAQ (reference sequence). This CDR3 region has 16 residues. The V and J ends lost 6 bases and 0 bases respectively, with 17 bases between them. This chain uses TRBV7-9 with TRBJ1-2, with D possibly being TRBD1 (5 bases). The sample comprised PBMCs or a T cell subset sorted from them (not recorded which). This clonotype was obtained from a man in his late teens or twenties who had mild COVID-19 (a few samples of this study predate the infection). Cell type and time point are not known. The CDR3 protein is CASRALSGGTNYGYTF. The CDR3 DNA sequence: TGTGCCAGCAGAGCGCTTTCGGGGGGGACTAACTATGGCTACACCTTC.